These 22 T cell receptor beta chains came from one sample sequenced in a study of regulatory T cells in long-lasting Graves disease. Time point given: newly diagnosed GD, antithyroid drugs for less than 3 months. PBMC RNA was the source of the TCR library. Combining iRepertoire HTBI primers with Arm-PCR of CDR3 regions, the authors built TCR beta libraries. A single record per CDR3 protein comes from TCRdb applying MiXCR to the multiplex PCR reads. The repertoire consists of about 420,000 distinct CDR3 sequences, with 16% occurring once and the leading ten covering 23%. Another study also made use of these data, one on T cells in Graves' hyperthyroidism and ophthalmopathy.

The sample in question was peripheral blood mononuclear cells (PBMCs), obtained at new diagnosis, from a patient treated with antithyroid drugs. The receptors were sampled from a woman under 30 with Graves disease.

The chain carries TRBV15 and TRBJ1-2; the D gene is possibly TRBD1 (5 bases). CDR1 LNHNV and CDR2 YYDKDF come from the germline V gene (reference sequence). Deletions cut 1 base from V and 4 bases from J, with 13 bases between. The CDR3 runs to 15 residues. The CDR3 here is CATSRAGGTVYGYTF. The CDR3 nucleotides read TGTGCCACCAGCAGAGCCGGGGGGACGGTCTATGGCTACACCTTC.

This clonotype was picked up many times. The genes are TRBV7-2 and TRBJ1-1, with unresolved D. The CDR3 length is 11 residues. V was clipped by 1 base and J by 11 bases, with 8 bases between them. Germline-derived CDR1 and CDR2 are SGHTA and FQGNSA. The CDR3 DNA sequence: TGTGCCAGCAGCTTAGGGCCCAGGGCTTTCTTT. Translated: CASSLGPRAFF.

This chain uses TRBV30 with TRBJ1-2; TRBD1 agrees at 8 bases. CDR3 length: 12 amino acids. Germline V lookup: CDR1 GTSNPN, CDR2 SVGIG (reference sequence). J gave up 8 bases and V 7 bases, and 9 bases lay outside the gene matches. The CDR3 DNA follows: TGTGCCTACAACAGGGGGGACGGAGGCTACACCTTC. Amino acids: CAYNRGDGGYTF.

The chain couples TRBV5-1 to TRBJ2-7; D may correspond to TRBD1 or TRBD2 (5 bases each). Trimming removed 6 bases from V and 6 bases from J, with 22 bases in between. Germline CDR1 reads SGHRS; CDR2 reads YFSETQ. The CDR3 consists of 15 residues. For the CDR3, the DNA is TGCGCCAGCACAAGATCCGGGACGGACCCCTCCGAGCAGTACTTC. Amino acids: CASTRSGTDPSEQYF.

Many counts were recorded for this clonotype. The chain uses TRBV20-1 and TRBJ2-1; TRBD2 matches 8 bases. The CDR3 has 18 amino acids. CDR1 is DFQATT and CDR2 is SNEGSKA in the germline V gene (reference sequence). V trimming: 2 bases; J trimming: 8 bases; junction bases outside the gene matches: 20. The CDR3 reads CSARFGAGGLGGVDEQFF. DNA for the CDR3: TGCAGTGCTAGATTCGGGGCGGGAGGATTAGGGGGTGTTGATGAGCAGTTCTTC.

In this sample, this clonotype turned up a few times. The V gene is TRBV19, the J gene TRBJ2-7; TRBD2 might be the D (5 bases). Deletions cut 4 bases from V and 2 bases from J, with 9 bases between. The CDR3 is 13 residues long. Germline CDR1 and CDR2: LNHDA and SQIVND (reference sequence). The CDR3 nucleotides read TGTGCCAGTAGTACTGGACTTACCTACGAGCAGTACTTC. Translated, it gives CASSTGLTYEQYF.

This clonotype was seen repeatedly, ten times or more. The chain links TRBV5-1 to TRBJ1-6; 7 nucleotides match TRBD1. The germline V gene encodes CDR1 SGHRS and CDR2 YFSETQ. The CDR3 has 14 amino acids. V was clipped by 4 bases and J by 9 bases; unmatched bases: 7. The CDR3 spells CASSPGTESSPLHF. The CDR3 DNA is TGCGCCAGCAGCCCCGGGACAGAAAGTTCACCCCTCCACTTT.

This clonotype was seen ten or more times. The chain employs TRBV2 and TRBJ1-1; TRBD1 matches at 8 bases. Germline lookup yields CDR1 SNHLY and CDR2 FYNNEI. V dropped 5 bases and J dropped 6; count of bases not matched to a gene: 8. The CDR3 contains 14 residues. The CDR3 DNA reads TGTGCCAGCAGTAGGGCAGGGGGCGGCTCTGAAGCTTTCTTT. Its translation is CASSRAGGGSEAFF.

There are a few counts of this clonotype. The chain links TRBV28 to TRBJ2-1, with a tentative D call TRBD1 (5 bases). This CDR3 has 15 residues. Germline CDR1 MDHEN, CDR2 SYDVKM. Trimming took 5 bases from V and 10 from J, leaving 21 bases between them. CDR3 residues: CASSPPTALFYEQFF. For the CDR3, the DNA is TGTGCCAGCAGTCCTCCGACAGCCTTATTCTACGAGCAGTTCTTC.

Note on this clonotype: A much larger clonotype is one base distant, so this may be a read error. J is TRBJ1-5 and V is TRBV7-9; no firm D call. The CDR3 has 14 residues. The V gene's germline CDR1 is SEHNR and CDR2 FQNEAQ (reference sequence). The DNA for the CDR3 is TGTGCCAGCAGCTTGGAGGGAGGCAATCAGCCCCGGCATTTT. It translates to CASSLEGGNQPRHF.

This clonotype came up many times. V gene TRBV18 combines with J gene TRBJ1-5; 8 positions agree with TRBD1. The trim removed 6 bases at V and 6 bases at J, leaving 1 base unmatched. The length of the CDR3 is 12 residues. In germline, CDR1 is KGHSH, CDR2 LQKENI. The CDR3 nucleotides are TGTGCCAGCTCGACAGGGGTTCAGCCCCAGCATTTT. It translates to CASSTGVQPQHF.

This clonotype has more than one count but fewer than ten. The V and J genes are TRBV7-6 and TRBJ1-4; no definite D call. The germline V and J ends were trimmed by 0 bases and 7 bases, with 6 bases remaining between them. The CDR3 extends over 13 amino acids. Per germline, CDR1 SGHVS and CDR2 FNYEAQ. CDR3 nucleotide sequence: TGTGCCAGCAGCTTAGCAGGGTTTGAAAAACTGTTTTTT. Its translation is CASSLAGFEKLFF.

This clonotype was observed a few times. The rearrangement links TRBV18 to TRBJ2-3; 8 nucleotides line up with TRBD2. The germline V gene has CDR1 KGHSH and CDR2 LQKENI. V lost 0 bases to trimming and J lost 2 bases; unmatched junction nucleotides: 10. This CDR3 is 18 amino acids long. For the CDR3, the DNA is TGTGCCAGCTCACCACCTCGAGGACTAGCTCGACACACAGATACGCAGTATTTT. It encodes CASSPPRGLARHTDTQYF.

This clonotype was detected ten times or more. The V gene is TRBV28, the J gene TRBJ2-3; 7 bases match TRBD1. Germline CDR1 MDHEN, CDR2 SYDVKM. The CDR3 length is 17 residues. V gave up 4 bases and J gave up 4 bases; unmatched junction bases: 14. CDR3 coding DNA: TGTGCCAGCAGTTCTCTCTACCGGGACAGTATCCCAGATACGCAGTATTTT. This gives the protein CASSSLYRDSIPDTQYF.

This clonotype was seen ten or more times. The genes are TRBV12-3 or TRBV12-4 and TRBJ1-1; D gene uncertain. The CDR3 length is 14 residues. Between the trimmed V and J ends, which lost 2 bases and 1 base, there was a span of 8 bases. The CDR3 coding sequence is TGTGCCAGCAGTTTATCAGGCCCGAACACTGAAGCTTTCTTT. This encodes CASSLSGPNTEAFF.

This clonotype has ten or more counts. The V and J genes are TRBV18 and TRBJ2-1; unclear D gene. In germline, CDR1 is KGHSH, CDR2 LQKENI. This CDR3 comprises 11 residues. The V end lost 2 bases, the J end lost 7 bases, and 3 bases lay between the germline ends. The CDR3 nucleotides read TGTGCCAGCTCACCAAAGAATGAGCAGTTCTTC. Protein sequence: CASSPKNEQFF.

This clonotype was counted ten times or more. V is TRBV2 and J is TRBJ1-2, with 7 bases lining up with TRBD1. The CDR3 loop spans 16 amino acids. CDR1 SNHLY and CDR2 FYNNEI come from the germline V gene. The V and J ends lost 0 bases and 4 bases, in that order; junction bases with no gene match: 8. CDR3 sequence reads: CASSEATGRTFYGYTF. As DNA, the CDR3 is TGTGCCAGCAGTGAAGCGACAGGGAGGACTTTCTATGGCTACACCTTC.

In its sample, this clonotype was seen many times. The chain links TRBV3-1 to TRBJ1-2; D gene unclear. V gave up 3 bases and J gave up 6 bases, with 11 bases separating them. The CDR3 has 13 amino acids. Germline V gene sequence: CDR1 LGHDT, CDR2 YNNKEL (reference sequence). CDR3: CASSHRHLDGYTF. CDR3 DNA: TGTGCCAGCAGCCATCGTCATTTGGATGGCTACACCTTC.

Here the CDR3 reads CASSLDRGGIWNTEAFF. The DNA for the CDR3 is TGTGCCAGCAGCCTTGACAGGGGCGGGATTTGGAACACTGAAGCTTTCTTT. The gene calls are TRBV25-1 and TRBJ1-1; TRBD1 aligns across 8 bases. CDR1 MGHDK and CDR2 SYGVNS come from the germline V gene. J was trimmed by 1 base and V by 6 bases; bases with no gene match: 13. This CDR3 contains 17 residues.

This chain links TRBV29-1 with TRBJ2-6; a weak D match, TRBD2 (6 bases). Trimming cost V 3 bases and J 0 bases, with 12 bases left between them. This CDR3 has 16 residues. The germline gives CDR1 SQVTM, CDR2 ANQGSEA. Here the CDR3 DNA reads TGCAGCGTTGAGATTGGGAGGCCCTCTGGGGCCAACGTCCTGACTTTC. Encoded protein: CSVEIGRPSGANVLTF.

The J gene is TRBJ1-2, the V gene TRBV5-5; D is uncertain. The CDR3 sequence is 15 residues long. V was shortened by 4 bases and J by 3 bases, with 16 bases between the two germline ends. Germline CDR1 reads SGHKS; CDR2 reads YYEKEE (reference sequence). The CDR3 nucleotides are TGTGCCAGCAGCCAAGATTTGGCCAGATACTATGGCTACACCTTC. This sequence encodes CASSQDLARYYGYTF.

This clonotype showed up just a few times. CDR3 in amino acids: CASSSERGVRGDYEQYF. CDR3 in DNA: TGTGCCAGCAGCTCGGAGAGGGGGGTTAGGGGGGACTACGAGCAGTACTTC. The chain has TRBV7-9 and TRBJ2-7, with D perhaps TRBD1 or TRBD2 (6 bases each). In germline, CDR1 is SEHNR, CDR2 FQNEAQ (reference sequence). V was pared by 4 bases and J by 3 bases, with 22 bases between. The CDR3 has 17 amino acids.